This TCR beta chain was captured in a study of blood T cell repertoires in COVID-19. Symptom resolution, clearance, or two negative PCRs marked donors in Cohort 3 as recovered. Generated by immunoSEQ multiplex PCR, the TCRdb table keeps only in-frame clones and is missing some. The sample has roughly 140,000 clones, 85% seen once. CDR3 length equals 15 residues. Trimming took 8 bases from V and 1 from J, leaving 15 bases between them. Germline V lookup: CDR1 MNHEY, CDR2 SVGAGI. The clonotype originates from a woman between 35 and 50 years old who had recovered from COVID-19. The sample comprised PBMCs or T cells enriched from blood (not recorded which). The chain joins TRBV6-5 to TRBJ1-5, with D possibly TRBD1 on 6 matching bases. CDR3: CASRVADRSNQPQHF. In DNA, the CDR3 is TGTGCCAGCCGCGTTGCGGACAGAAGCAATCAGCCCCAGCATTTT.